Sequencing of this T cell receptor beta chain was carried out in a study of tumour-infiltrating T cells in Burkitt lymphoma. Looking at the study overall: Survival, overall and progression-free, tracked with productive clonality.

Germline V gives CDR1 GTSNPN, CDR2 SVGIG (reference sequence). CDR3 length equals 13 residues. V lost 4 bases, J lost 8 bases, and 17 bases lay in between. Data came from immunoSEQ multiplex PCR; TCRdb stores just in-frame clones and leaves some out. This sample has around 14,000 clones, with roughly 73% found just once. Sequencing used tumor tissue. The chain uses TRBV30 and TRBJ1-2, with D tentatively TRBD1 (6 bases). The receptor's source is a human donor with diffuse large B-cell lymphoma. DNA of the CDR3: TGTGCCTGGACCCGGAGGGGGGCGGGGGGCTACACCTTC. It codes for CAWTRRGAGGYTF.